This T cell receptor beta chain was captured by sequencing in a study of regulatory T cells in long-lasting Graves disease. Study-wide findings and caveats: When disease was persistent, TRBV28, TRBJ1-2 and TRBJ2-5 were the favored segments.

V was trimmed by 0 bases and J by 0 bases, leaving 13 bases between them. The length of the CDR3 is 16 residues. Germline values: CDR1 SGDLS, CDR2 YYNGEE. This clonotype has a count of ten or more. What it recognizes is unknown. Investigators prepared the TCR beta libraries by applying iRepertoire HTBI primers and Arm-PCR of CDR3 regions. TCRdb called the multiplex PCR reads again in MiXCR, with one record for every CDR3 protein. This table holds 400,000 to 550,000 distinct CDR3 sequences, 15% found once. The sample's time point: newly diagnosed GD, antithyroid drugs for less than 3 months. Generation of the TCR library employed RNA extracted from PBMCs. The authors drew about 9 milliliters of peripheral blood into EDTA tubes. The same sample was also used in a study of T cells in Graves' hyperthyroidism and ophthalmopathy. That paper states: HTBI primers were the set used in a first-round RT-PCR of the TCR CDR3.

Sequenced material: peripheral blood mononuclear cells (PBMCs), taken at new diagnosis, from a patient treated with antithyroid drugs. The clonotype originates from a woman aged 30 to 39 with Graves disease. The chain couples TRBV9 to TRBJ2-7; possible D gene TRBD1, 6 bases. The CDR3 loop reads CASSVGPGAASYEQYF. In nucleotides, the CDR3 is TGTGCCAGCAGCGTAGGGCCAGGGGCGGCCTCCTACGAGCAGTACTTC.